The source of this T cell receptor (beta chain) is a study of T cell responses to AZD1222 COVID-19 vaccine. Points from the study as a whole: Distributed over spike, vaccine-associated CD4 TCRs predominated at 160-218 and 743-854. Just 5 to 7 people given AZD1222 tested seropositive at baseline. Targets within unmutated variant regions were reportedly found for nearly half of spike-specific TCRs. Most donors were white British, females outnumbered males, and clonal diversity was possibly underestimated.

CDR3 length: 19 amino acids. With V trimmed by 5 bases and J by 5 bases, 22 bases remained unmatched. Germline CDR1 reads MNHEY; CDR2 reads SMNVEV (reference sequence). In its sample, this clone was seen a few times. Its antigen is unknown. Produced via immunoSEQ multiplex PCR; TCRdb's table is partial and in-frame only. This sample has roughly 160,000 clones, with about 91% found just once. This clonotype was obtained from an adult in good health. This specimen consisted of peripheral blood, obtained on day 0 of MenACWY control vaccination. The genes are TRBV27 and TRBJ2-7; 9 positions agree with TRBD2. The CDR3 DNA is TGTGCCAGCAGTCCAAGGTCCGGGACTAGCAACATCGGGGACCACGAGCAGTACTTC. It encodes CASSPRSGTSNIGDHEQYF.